This T cell receptor (beta chain) was sequenced during a study of blood T cell repertoires in COVID-19. At the level of the study: From T cells, B-cell-depleted T cells, or PBMCs came the material, which was cDNA or gDNA.

Some clones are missing from TCRdb's copy, which holds only in-frame ones; the method was immunoSEQ multiplex PCR. The sample holds 150,000 to 200,000 clones; over 75% are singletons and the top ten take approximately 10%. This CDR3 region has 16 residues. Germline V gene data show CDR1 as LGHDT and CDR2 as YNNKEL (reference sequence). Trimming cost V 0 bases and J 0 bases, with 12 bases left between them. The sequenced sample consisted of peripheral blood. This chain connects TRBV3-1 (or the pseudogene TRBV3-2) to TRBJ2-7; D is unclear. This receptor was taken from a man in his sixties with active or convalescent COVID-19. The CDR3 sequence: CASSQDGGTSSYEQYF. The CDR3 DNA is TGTGCCAGCAGCCAAGATGGCGGTACGAGCTCCTACGAGCAGTACTTC.